The 20 T cell receptor beta chains listed next were all sequenced from one sample in a study of blood T cell repertoires in COVID-19. Profiling relied on immunoSEQ multiplex PCR, and the TCRdb table lists in-frame clones only, not all of them. The repertoire holds tens of thousands of clones, roughly nine tenths seen once, with approximately 2% in the top ten. Sequenced: peripheral blood. These TCRs come from a man aged 50-60 years with acute or convalescent COVID-19.

As DNA, the CDR3 is TGTGCCAGCAGTTCTCGCAGTGAGACCCAGTACTTC. The encoded protein is CASSSRSETQYF. The rearrangement joins TRBV12-3 or TRBV12-4 to TRBJ2-5; D unresolved. This CDR3 has 12 residues. Deletions cut 4 bases from V and 5 bases from J, with 8 bases between.

This clone was detected once. The chain has TRBV18 and TRBJ1-2, with a possible D match to TRBD1 (5 bases). The CDR3 sequence is 13 residues long. Germline assignment: CDR1 KGHSH and CDR2 LQKENI. Trimming removed 3 bases from V and 4 bases from J, with 9 bases in between. CDR3 loop: CASSPTVSYGYTF. CDR3 sequence (DNA): TGTGCCAGCTCACCGACAGTGTCCTATGGCTACACCTTC. The whole variable domain, filled in from reference TRBV18 and TRBJ1-2, reads NAGVMQNPRHLVRRRGQEARLRCSPMKGHSHVYWYRQLPEEGLKFMVYLQKENIIDESGMPKERFSAEFPKEGPSILRIQQVVRGDSAAYFCASSPTVSYGYTFGSGTRLTVV.

The rearrangement joins TRBV5-6 to TRBJ2-7; tentatively, D is TRBD1 (7 bases). Germline CDR1 and CDR2: SGHDT and YYEEEE. This CDR3 contains 13 residues. V lost 4 bases and J 7 bases, leaving 15 bases between the germline ends. CDR3 DNA sequence: TGTGCCAGCAGCAATACAGGGGCGGGGGAGCAGTACGTC. This codes for CASSNTGAGEQYV.

There are a few counts of this clone. The V call is TRBV6-5, the J call TRBJ1-2, with D possibly TRBD1 on 5 matching bases. Germline lookup yields CDR1 MNHEY and CDR2 SVGAGI. V gave up 6 bases and J gave up 7 bases, with 15 bases separating them. The length of the CDR3 is 13 residues. The chain's CDR3 is CASSRVISGGYTF. In nucleotides, the CDR3 is TGTGCCAGCAGCAGGGTAATAAGTGGTGGCTACACCTTC.

The J gene is TRBJ1-2, the V gene TRBV30; 9 bases line up with TRBD1. There are 14 residues in the CDR3. The germline CDR1 and CDR2 sequences are GTSNPN and SVGIG (reference sequence). V gave up 1 base and J gave up 5 bases; unmatched junction bases: 5. The CDR3 DNA is TGTGCCTGGAGTGCAACGGGACAGGGATATGGCTACACCTTC. This sequence encodes CAWSATGQGYGYTF.

V gene TRBV4-3 combines with J gene TRBJ2-6, with a possible D match to TRBD1 (6 bases). The germline V gene encodes CDR1 LGHNA and CDR2 YSLEER. This CDR3 comprises 16 residues. Trimming took off 0 bases at V and 4 bases at J, with 10 bases between the two ends. The CDR3 region has the DNA TGCGCCAGCAGCCAAGATCAGGGGAAAGGGGCCAACGTCCTGACTTTC. This sequence encodes CASSQDQGKGANVLTF.

This sequence joins TRBV28 and TRBJ1-6, with 8 bases fitting TRBD1. The CDR3 runs 15 residues. Germline V gene data show CDR1 as MDHEN and CDR2 as SYDVKM. V was pared by 5 bases and J by 7 bases, with 7 bases of the junction left unmatched. The chain's CDR3 is CASSLDREGNSPLHF. In DNA, the CDR3 is TGTGCCAGCAGTCTGGACAGGGAGGGAAATTCACCCCTCCACTTT.

The chain recombines TRBV6-5 with TRBJ1-3, with D perhaps TRBD1 (5 bases). The CDR3 spans 16 residues. V was cut by 2 bases and J by 3 bases, with 14 bases left in between. Germline values: CDR1 MNHEY, CDR2 SVGAGI. CDR3 sequence (DNA): TGTGCCAGCAGTTACAGTCCTGGAGGGGATGGAAACACCATATATTTT. This codes for CASSYSPGGDGNTIYF.

The genes are TRBV6-1 and TRBJ2-7; weak D call: TRBD2 (7 bases). From germline, CDR1 is MNHNS and CDR2 SASEGT. Between the trimmed V and J ends, which lost 3 bases and 11 bases, there was a span of 14 bases. This CDR3 is built from 12 residues. In DNA, the CDR3 is TGTGCCAGCAGTGATGGGGGGGGGACAAAGTACGTC. Amino acids: CASSDGGGTKYV.

This clone was seen just once. The chain is built from TRBV11-3 and TRBJ1-2, with TRBD1 matching over 7 bases. The ends lost 3 bases at V and 7 bases at J; junction bases unmatched: 17. The CDR3 is made up of 17 amino acids. CDR1 and CDR2 (germline): SGHNT, YENEEA. The CDR3 DNA sequence: TGTGCCAGCAGCTTTAGGACATTCTACGACAGGGCCCCTGGCTACACCTTC. Translating gives CASSFRTFYDRAPGYTF.

The V call is TRBV6-1, the J call TRBJ1-4; no firm D call. The CDR3 length is 15 residues. Trimming left V 3 bases short and J 8 bases short, with 16 bases between. Looked up from germline, CDR1 is MNHNS and CDR2 is SASEGT. CDR3 in amino acids: CASSETGVREEKLFF. The CDR3 region has the DNA TGTGCCAGCAGTGAGACGGGAGTGAGGGAGGAAAAACTGTTTTTT.

The J gene is TRBJ1-5, the V gene TRBV18; possible D gene TRBD1, 5 bases. From germline, CDR1 is KGHSH and CDR2 LQKENI. The CDR3 has 13 amino acids. V was pared by 4 bases and J by 2 bases, with 6 bases between. The CDR3 is CASSQGRNQPQHF. In DNA form, the CDR3 reads TGTGCCAGCTCACAGGGGCGCAATCAGCCCCAGCATTTT.

The CDR3 reads CASSQSVAGGLNEQFF. The CDR3 coding sequence is TGCGCCAGCAGTCAATCAGTAGCGGGAGGTCTAAATGAGCAGTTCTTC. This sequence joins TRBV23-1 and TRBJ2-1, with 10 bases identical to TRBD2. TRBV23-1 is assigned to the ORF class and has an uncertain function. Trimming took 0 bases from V and 7 from J; bases not matched to a gene: 6. This CDR3 spans 16 amino acids.

The genes are TRBV6-5 and TRBJ1-2; D is undetermined. Germline-derived CDR1 and CDR2 are MNHEY and SVGAGI. Trimming pared 4 bases from V and 8 bases from J, leaving 20 bases between. This CDR3 is built from 15 residues. This chain's CDR3 is CASSLSPTSGRGYTF. Here the CDR3 DNA reads TGTGCCAGCAGTTTATCACCGACATCTGGGCGAGGCTACACCTTC.

CDR3: CASSQKARNTGELFF. The CDR3 bases are TGCGCCAGCAGCCAAAAAGCCCGCAACACCGGGGAGCTGTTTTTT. The V and J genes are TRBV4-1 and TRBJ2-2; D call uncertain. Per germline, CDR1 MGHRA and CDR2 YSYEKL. V lost 2 bases and J 2 bases, leaving 9 bases between the germline ends. The CDR3 is 15 residues long.

The gene calls are TRBV7-9 and TRBJ2-2; D call uncertain. The V gene lost 4 bases and the J gene lost 7 bases, with 13 bases spanning the gap. The length of the CDR3 is 14 residues. Germline V gives CDR1 SEHNR, CDR2 FQNEAQ (reference sequence). As DNA, the CDR3 is TGTGCCAGCAGCTCCGAGTTAGTTCTCGGGGAGCTGTTTTTT. Protein sequence: CASSSELVLGELFF.

The chain links TRBV4-1 to TRBJ2-1, with 7 bases fitting TRBD2. Germline trimming cut 1 base from V and 8 bases from J; bases unmatched to any gene: 11. The CDR3 loop spans 16 amino acids. From germline, CDR1 is MGHRA and CDR2 YSYEKL. This CDR3 is CASSQGGLGEEDEQFF. The DNA of the CDR3 is TGCGCCAGCAGCCAAGGAGGACTAGGCGAGGAAGATGAGCAGTTCTTC.

The chain links TRBV5-1 to TRBJ2-1; 9 positions match TRBD1. J was trimmed by 3 bases and V by 3 bases; bases with no gene match: 7. Per the germline V gene, CDR1 is SGHRS and CDR2 is YFSETQ. The CDR3 covers 16 residues. CDR3 protein: CASSSITGGDYNEQFF. The CDR3 DNA is TGCGCCAGCAGCTCGATTACAGGGGGCGACTACAATGAGCAGTTCTTC.

V usage is TRBV7-2 and J usage is TRBJ2-3; 12 nucleotides match TRBD2. Looked up from germline, CDR1 is SGHTA and CDR2 is FQGNSA. Trimming cost V 5 bases and J 2 bases; bases outside gene matches: 8. The CDR3 has 17 residues. CDR3 loop: CASSPGLAGGPTDTQYF. For the CDR3, the DNA is TGTGCCAGCAGCCCAGGGCTAGCGGGGGGGCCCACAGATACGCAGTATTTT.

The rearrangement uses TRBV6-1 and TRBJ2-7; TRBD2 might be the D (7 bases). CDR1 is MNHNS, CDR2 SASEGT, per germline. The CDR3 loop spans 14 amino acids. The V end was cut by 1 base, the J end by 6 bases, with 13 bases between. The CDR3 loop is CASSEVGGALEQYF. CDR3 in DNA: TGTGCCAGCAGTGAAGTGGGGGGGGCCCTCGAGCAGTACTTC.